This passage covers 21 T cell receptor beta chains from one sample sequenced in a study of T cells in tuberculosis. Data came from immunoSEQ multiplex PCR; TCRdb stores just in-frame clones and leaves some out. The table lists under 25,000 clones, 97% of them singletons. Material: PBMCs. The receptors derive from a donor aged 5-35 years with latent tuberculosis or without tuberculosis infection.

The V call is TRBV29-1, the J call TRBJ1-1; 8 nucleotides line up with TRBD1. J gave up 3 bases and V 6 bases, and 3 bases lay outside the gene matches. The CDR3 spans 12 residues. CDR1 and CDR2 from the germline V gene are SQVTM and ANQGSEA. The CDR3 region is CSVNRGYTEAFF. For the CDR3, the DNA is TGCAGCGTGAACAGGGGGTACACTGAAGCTTTCTTT.

V is TRBV5-6 and J is TRBJ2-2; 8 nucleotides match TRBD2. J was trimmed by 6 bases and V by 2 bases; bases with no gene match: 6. The CDR3 has 15 residues. Per the germline V gene, CDR1 is SGHDT and CDR2 is YYEEEE. CDR3 nucleotides: TGTGCCAGCAGCTTCCAGCGGGAGTCCGCCGGGGAGCTGTTTTTT. This codes for CASSFQRESAGELFF.

The chain uses TRBV27 and TRBJ2-3; a weak D match, TRBD1 (6 bases). V was clipped by 4 bases and J by 6 bases, with 17 bases between them. The CDR3 contains 15 residues. The V gene's germline CDR1 is MNHEY and CDR2 SMNVEV (reference sequence). Written as DNA, the CDR3 is TGTGCCAGCAGTTCGCCACAGGGTTGGGGGGATACGCAGTATTTT. Amino acid sequence: CASSSPQGWGDTQYF.

This chain links TRBV7-3 with TRBJ1-2; TRBD1 is a possible D gene (5 bases). Germline V CDR1 and CDR2: SGHTA, FQGTGA. V lost 5 bases and J 7 bases, leaving 11 bases between the germline ends. This CDR3 comprises 12 residues. This chain's CDR3 is CASSRGTSGYTF. Here the CDR3 DNA reads TGTGCCAGCAGCCGTGGGACTTCTGGCTACACCTTC.

This rearrangement joins TRBV7-2 to TRBJ2-7, with 9 bases that match TRBD1. CDR3 size: 14 residues. V lost 3 bases to trimming and J lost 4 bases; unmatched junction nucleotides: 4. Germline V gene sequence: CDR1 SGHTA, CDR2 FQGNSA. In DNA, the CDR3 is TGTGCCAGCAGCTTGGGGGACAGGGTATACGAGCAGTACTTC. Translated, it gives CASSLGDRVYEQYF.

This chain connects TRBV7-9 to TRBJ1-2; the match to TRBD1 covers 10 bases. V was pared by 5 bases and J by 3 bases, with 9 bases of the junction left unmatched. This CDR3 is built from 16 residues. Germline CDR1 SEHNR, CDR2 FQNEAQ (reference sequence). The CDR3 sequence is CASSSSDRGHDYGYTF. The CDR3 bases are TGTGCCAGCAGCAGCTCTGACAGGGGGCATGACTATGGCTACACCTTC.

The chain combines TRBV11-3 with TRBJ1-3; 7 positions match TRBD1. The V gene end was trimmed by 7 bases and the J gene end by 4 bases; junction bases not matched to a gene: 13. The CDR3 spans 16 residues. Germline V lookup: CDR1 SGHNT, CDR2 YENEEA. The CDR3 DNA follows: TGTGCCAGCAACAAACCGAGACAGGGTAAAGGAAACACCATATATTTT. Translation gives CASNKPRQGKGNTIYF.

The chain links TRBV4-3 to TRBJ1-2; 7 positions agree with TRBD1. There are 16 residues in the CDR3. V lost 0 bases to trimming and J lost 4 bases; unmatched junction nucleotides: 8. CDR1 and CDR2 (germline): LGHNA, YSLEER. CDR3 residues: CASSQEGGRGSYGYTF. Here the CDR3 DNA reads TGCGCCAGCAGCCAAGAAGGTGGCAGGGGGTCCTATGGCTACACCTTC.

With respect to this clone: At one end, the junction sequence differs from germline, possibly due to a read error. The rearrangement uses TRBV19 and TRBJ1-1; D ambiguous. CDR1 and CDR2 from the germline V gene are LNHDA and SQIVND (reference sequence). The CDR3 contains 15 residues. The CDR3 protein is CASSIDREGNPEAFF. Here the CDR3 DNA reads TGTGCCAGTAGTATAGATCGGGAAGGGAACCCTGAAGCTTTCTTT.

The V gene is TRBV7-4, the J gene TRBJ2-1; no firm D call. The germline CDR1 and CDR2 sequences are SGHVT and SQSDAQ. The CDR3 covers 13 residues. Trimming pared 10 bases from V and 2 bases from J, leaving 12 bases between. CDR3 sequence: CAIVGQTYNEQFF. DNA for the CDR3: TGTGCCATCGTGGGCCAGACCTACAATGAGCAGTTCTTC.

V and J are TRBV6-5 and TRBJ1-5; D possibly corresponds to TRBD1 (5 bases). Germline CDR1 reads MNHEY; CDR2 reads SVGAGI. This CDR3 spans 14 amino acids. Trimming removed 3 bases from V and 5 bases from J, with 11 bases in between. CDR3 sequence: CASSYTQGYQPQHF. CDR3 nucleotides: TGTGCCAGCAGTTATACGCAGGGATATCAGCCCCAGCATTTT.

V is TRBV11-2 and J is TRBJ2-7; a weak D match, TRBD2 (6 bases). The V end lost 5 bases, the J end lost 3 bases, and 17 bases lay between the germline ends. The germline gives CDR1 SGHAT, CDR2 FQNNGV. CDR3 length equals 15 residues. The CDR3 protein is CASSRRGTPHYEQYF. The CDR3 DNA reads as TGTGCCAGCAGCCGACGGGGGACCCCTCACTACGAGCAGTACTTC.

This chain links TRBV7-9 with TRBJ1-1; 7 bases are shared with TRBD1. V was pared by 5 bases and J by 1 base, with 7 bases of the junction left unmatched. Per germline, CDR1 SEHNR and CDR2 FQNEAQ (reference sequence). The CDR3 covers 15 residues. The CDR3 protein is CASSPWDSSNTEAFF. The CDR3 region has the DNA TGTGCCAGCAGCCCCTGGGACAGCTCGAACACTGAAGCTTTCTTT.

The chain carries TRBV6-5 and TRBJ1-1, with D unresolved. Per germline, CDR1 MNHEY and CDR2 SVGAGI. V was pared by 0 bases and J by 6 bases, with 17 bases between. There are 16 residues in the CDR3. The CDR3 spells CASSYSMGNGRAEAFF. The CDR3 nucleotides read TGTGCCAGCAGTTACTCGATGGGCAACGGGAGAGCTGAAGCTTTCTTT.

This rearrangement joins TRBV7-9 to TRBJ1-4; 8 bases line up with TRBD1. With V trimmed by 5 bases and J by 8 bases, 10 bases remained unmatched. Germline-derived CDR1 and CDR2 are SEHNR and FQNEAQ (reference sequence). CDR3 length equals 15 residues. DNA of the CDR3: TGTGCCAGCAGCCGTGGACAGGGCTTCGACGAAAAACTGTTTTTT. It yields the protein CASSRGQGFDEKLFF.

The chain combines TRBV2 with TRBJ1-6; TRBD1 might be the D (5 bases). Trimming stripped 7 bases from V and 0 bases from J, with 13 bases between. CDR1 is SNHLY and CDR2 is FYNNEI in the germline V gene. CDR3 size: 16 residues. The CDR3 DNA reads as TGTGCCAGCAACCTCAGGGACTACTCCTATAATTCACCCCTCCACTTT. Protein: CASNLRDYSYNSPLHF.

The rearrangement uses TRBV27 and TRBJ1-1; 8 nucleotides agree with TRBD1. The CDR3 sequence is 16 residues long. Germline V gene sequence: CDR1 MNHEY, CDR2 SMNVEV (reference sequence). The V gene end was trimmed by 4 bases and the J gene end by 5 bases; junction bases not matched to a gene: 12. The CDR3 nucleotides read TGTGCCAGCAGTTACAACGCAGGGGGCGAGATAACTGAAGCTTTCTTT. It specifies CASSYNAGGEITEAFF.

The chain is built from TRBV27 and TRBJ1-6; TRBD1 is a possible D gene (6 bases). Between the trimmed V and J ends, which lost 6 bases and 12 bases, there was a span of 33 bases. The CDR3 spans 19 residues. CDR1 and CDR2 (germline): MNHEY, SMNVEV (reference sequence). Here the CDR3 reads CASSRISPGQFVSYGPLHF. The CDR3, as DNA: TGTGCCAGCAGCCGGATCTCACCCGGACAGTTCGTTAGTTATGGACCCCTCCACTTT.

This clone was counted once. The rearrangement joins TRBV19 to TRBJ2-3; 12 nucleotides agree with TRBD1. The V gene end was trimmed by 6 bases and the J gene end by 6 bases; junction bases not matched to a gene: 10. Germline V gene data show CDR1 as LNHDA and CDR2 as SQIVND (reference sequence). CDR3 length: 16 amino acids. The CDR3 region is CASRTWGQGAVDTQYF. As DNA, the CDR3 is TGTGCCAGTAGGACTTGGGGACAGGGGGCCGTGGATACGCAGTATTTT.

This chain joins TRBV6-4 and TRBJ1-5, with TRBD1 matching 12 bases. CDR1 and CDR2 (germline): MRHNA, SNTAGT. V dropped 4 bases and J dropped 2; count of bases not matched to a gene: 9. This CDR3 is 18 amino acids long. CDR3 coding DNA: TGTGCCAGCAGTGGCGGGGACAGGGGGCGCTGGGGCAATCAGCCCCAGCATTTT. It encodes CASSGGDRGRWGNQPQHF.

This clone appeared a few times. The CDR3 DNA reads TGCGCCAGCAGCTCGCAACCGGGGGGCGGGTACGAGCAGTACTTC. Translation: CASSSQPGGGYEQYF. The chain carries TRBV5-1 and TRBJ2-7; D possibly corresponds to TRBD2 (7 bases). CDR3 length: 15 residues. CDR1 SGHRS and CDR2 YFSETQ come from the germline V gene. Trimming pared 3 bases from V and 4 bases from J, leaving 17 bases between.